This TCR beta chain was retrieved from a study of blood T cell repertoires in COVID-19. Repertoires were generated with immunoSEQ multiplex PCR, while TCRdb's copy carries only in-frame clones and drops some. The sample records 150,000 to 200,000 clones, 83% being singletons. This clone was seen a few times. Sequencing was carried out using PBMCs or T cells enriched from blood (not recorded which). The TCR originated in a woman in her forties or fifties who had recovered from COVID-19.

CDR3 sequence: CASRELPNEKLFF. The CDR3 DNA sequence: TGTGCCAGCAGGGAACTCCCTAATGAAAAACTGTTTTTT. The rearrangement uses TRBV2 and TRBJ1-4; D unresolved. Germline CDR1 reads SNHLY; CDR2 reads FYNNEI. The CDR3 has 13 residues. Trimming left V 6 bases short and J 3 bases short, with 8 bases between.